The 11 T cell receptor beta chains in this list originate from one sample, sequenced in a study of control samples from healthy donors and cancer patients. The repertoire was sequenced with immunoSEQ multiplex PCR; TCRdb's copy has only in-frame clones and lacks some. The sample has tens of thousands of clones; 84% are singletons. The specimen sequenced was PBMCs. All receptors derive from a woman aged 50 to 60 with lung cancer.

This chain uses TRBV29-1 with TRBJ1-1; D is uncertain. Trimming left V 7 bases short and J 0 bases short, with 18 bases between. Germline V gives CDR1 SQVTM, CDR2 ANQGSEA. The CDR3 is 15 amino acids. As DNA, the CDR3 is TGCAGCGCCGCCGGGAGAACACCTATGAACACTGAAGCTTTCTTT. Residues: CSAAGRTPMNTEAFF.

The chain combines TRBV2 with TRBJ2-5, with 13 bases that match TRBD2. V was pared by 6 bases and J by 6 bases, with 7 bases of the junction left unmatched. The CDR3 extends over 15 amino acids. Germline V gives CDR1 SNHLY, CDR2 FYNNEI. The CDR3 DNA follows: TGTGCCAGCAGGCGGACTAGCGGGGGCGGGAAGACCCAGTACTTC. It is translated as CASRRTSGGGKTQYF.

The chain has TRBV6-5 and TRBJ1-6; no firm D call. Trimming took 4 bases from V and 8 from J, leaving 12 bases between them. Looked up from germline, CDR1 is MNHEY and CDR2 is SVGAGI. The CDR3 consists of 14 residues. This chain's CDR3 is CASSSITPDSPLHF. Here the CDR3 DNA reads TGTGCCAGCAGTTCAATCACCCCGGATTCACCCCTCCACTTT.

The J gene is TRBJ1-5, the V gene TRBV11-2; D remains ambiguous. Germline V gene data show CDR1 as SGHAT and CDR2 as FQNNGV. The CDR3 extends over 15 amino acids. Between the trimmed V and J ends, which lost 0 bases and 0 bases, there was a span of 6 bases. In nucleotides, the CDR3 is TGTGCCAGCAGCTTAGATCCTAGTAGCAATCAGCCCCAGCATTTT. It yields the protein CASSLDPSSNQPQHF.

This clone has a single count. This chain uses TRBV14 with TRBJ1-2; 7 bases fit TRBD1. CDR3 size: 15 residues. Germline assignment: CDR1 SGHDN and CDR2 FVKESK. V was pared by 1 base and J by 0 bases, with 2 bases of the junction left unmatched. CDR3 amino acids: CASSQVGQPNYGYTF. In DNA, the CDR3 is TGTGCCAGCAGCCAAGTGGGACAGCCTAACTATGGCTACACCTTC.

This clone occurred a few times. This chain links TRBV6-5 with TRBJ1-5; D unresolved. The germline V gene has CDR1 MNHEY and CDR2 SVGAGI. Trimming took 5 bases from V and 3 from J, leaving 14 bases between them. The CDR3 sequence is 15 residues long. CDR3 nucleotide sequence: TGTGCCAGCAGTCCTGGTTGGGGAATCAATCAGCCCCAGCATTTT. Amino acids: CASSPGWGINQPQHF.

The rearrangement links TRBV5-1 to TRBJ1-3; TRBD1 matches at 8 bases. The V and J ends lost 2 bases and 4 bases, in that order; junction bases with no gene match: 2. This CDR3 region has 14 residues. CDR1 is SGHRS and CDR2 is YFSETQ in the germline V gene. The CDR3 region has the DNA TGCGCCAGCAGCTTACAGGGGGAAGGAAACACCATATATTTT. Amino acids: CASSLQGEGNTIYF.

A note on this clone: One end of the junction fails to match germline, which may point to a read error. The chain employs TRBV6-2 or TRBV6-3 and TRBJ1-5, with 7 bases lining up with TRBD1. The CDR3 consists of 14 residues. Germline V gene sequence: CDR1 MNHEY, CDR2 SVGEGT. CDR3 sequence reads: CASSFAQGNQAQHF. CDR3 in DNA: TGTGCCAGCAGCTTCGCACAGGGGAATCAGGCCCAGCATTTT.

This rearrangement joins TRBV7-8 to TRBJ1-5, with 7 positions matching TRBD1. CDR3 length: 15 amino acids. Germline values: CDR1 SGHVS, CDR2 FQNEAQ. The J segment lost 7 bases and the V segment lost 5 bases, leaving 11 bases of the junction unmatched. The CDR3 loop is CASSTRQGMEQPQHF. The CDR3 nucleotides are TGTGCCAGCAGCACCCGACAGGGTATGGAACAGCCCCAGCATTTT.

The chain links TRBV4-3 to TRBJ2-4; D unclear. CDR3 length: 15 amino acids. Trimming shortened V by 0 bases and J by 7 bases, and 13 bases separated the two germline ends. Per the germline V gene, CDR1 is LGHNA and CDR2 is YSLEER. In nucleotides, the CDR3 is TGCGCCAGCAGCCAAGATGAGAGTTTTTCGAACATTCAGTACTTC. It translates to CASSQDESFSNIQYF.

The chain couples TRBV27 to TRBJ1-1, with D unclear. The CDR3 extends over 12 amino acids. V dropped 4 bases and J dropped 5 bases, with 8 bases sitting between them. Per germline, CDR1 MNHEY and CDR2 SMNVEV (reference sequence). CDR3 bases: TGTGCCAGCAGTTCTATAGGGACTGAAGCTTTCTTT. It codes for CASSSIGTEAFF.